These 28 T cell receptor beta chains came from one sample sequenced in a study of blood T cell repertoires in COVID-19. Assay used: immunoSEQ multiplex PCR; TCRdb lists only in-frame clones, some missing. The sample shows about 270,000 clones, approximately 89% of them seen only once. Sequencing was performed on PBMCs or T cells enriched from blood (not recorded which). These TCRs come from a woman under 30 who had recovered from COVID-19.

The CDR3 DNA reads TGTGCCAGCAGTCCGTCTGGAAACACCATATATTTT. Encoded protein: CASSPSGNTIYF. V usage is TRBV28 and J usage is TRBJ1-3; D uncertain. There are 12 residues in the CDR3. Per germline, CDR1 MDHEN and CDR2 SYDVKM. V lost 5 bases to trimming and J lost 1 base, with 3 bases between them.

This rearrangement joins TRBV5-5 to TRBJ1-1; 8 nucleotides agree with TRBD1. Germline assignment: CDR1 SGHKS and CDR2 YYEKEE (reference sequence). With 6 bases clipped from V and 3 bases from J, the junction kept 4 bases outside the gene matches. The length of the CDR3 is 13 residues. DNA of the CDR3: TGTGCCAGCACCCTGACAGGGGACACTGAAGCTTTCTTT. This translates into CASTLTGDTEAFF.

The rearrangement uses TRBV3-1 (or the pseudogene TRBV3-2) and TRBJ2-7, with a possible D match to TRBD2 (5 bases). The V end was cut by 1 base, the J end by 4 bases, with 11 bases between. Germline CDR1 and CDR2: LGHDT and YNNKEL (reference sequence). The CDR3 is made up of 14 amino acids. Here the CDR3 reads CASSQVAGGYEQYF. The CDR3 DNA sequence: TGTGCCAGCAGCCAAGTTGCAGGAGGTTACGAGCAGTACTTC.

J is TRBJ2-3 and V is TRBV28; no firm D call. V lost 3 bases, J lost 4 bases, and 14 bases lay in between. Germline V lookup: CDR1 MDHEN, CDR2 SYDVKM. The CDR3 is 15 amino acids. In nucleotides, the CDR3 is TGTGCCAGCAGTTTCCTTCCCACCGCGGCAGATACGCAGTATTTT. This sequence encodes CASSFLPTAADTQYF.

The rearrangement links TRBV7-9 to TRBJ1-5; the D is unclear. The CDR3 covers 16 residues. The V end was cut by 0 bases, the J end by 1 base, with 10 bases between. The germline gives CDR1 SEHNR, CDR2 FQNEAQ (reference sequence). The CDR3 protein is CASSLAGGRSNQPQHF. The CDR3 DNA is TGTGCCAGCAGCTTAGCGGGTGGGAGGAGCAATCAGCCCCAGCATTTT.

This clone has a single count. V gene TRBV19 combines with J gene TRBJ2-1, with D possibly TRBD1 on 5 matching bases. This CDR3 contains 13 residues. V gave up 6 bases and J gave up 3 bases, with 9 bases separating them. Per the germline V gene, CDR1 is LNHDA and CDR2 is SQIVND (reference sequence). The chain's CDR3 is CASRIDSYNEQFF. CDR3 DNA: TGTGCCAGTAGGATCGACAGCTACAATGAGCAGTTCTTC.

CDR3 nucleotide sequence: TGTGCCAGCAGTTACGAGACAGGGTATGGCTACGAGCAGTACTTC. Its protein product is CASSYETGYGYEQYF. V is TRBV6-6 and J is TRBJ2-7; TRBD1 matches 7 bases. The germline gives CDR1 MNHNY, CDR2 SVGAGI (reference sequence). V trimming: 2 bases; J trimming: 3 bases; junction bases outside the gene matches: 7. The length of the CDR3 is 15 residues.

J is TRBJ2-7 and V is TRBV5-6; 8 bases map to TRBD1. The CDR3 has 14 residues. Germline values: CDR1 SGHDT, CDR2 YYEEEE. J lost 3 bases, V lost 2 bases, and 4 bases had no gene match. The CDR3 DNA reads as TGTGCCAGCAGCTTCGGACAGGGTAACTACGAGCAGTACTTC. It translates to CASSFGQGNYEQYF.

The chain is built from TRBV4-2 and TRBJ2-2; a weak D match, TRBD2 (5 bases). The CDR3 runs 15 residues. The germline V gene has CDR1 LGHNA and CDR2 YNFKEQ. Trimming pared 2 bases from V and 5 bases from J, leaving 12 bases between. CDR3 in DNA: TGTGCCAGCAGCCAAAGGATAACGGGAACCGGGGAGCTGTTTTTT. This encodes CASSQRITGTGELFF.

V usage is TRBV27 and J usage is TRBJ1-5; D ambiguous. CDR1 MNHEY and CDR2 SMNVEV come from the germline V gene (reference sequence). This CDR3 comprises 14 residues. The V and J ends lost 5 bases and 0 bases respectively, with 8 bases between them. The CDR3 is CASSEYRSNQPQHF. The CDR3 DNA reads TGTGCCAGCAGTGAGTATCGTAGCAATCAGCCCCAGCATTTT.

This rearrangement joins TRBV30 to TRBJ2-7; 16 nucleotides match TRBD2. The CDR3 contains 18 residues. Unmatched junction bases numbered 10, after V lost 0 bases and J lost 5 bases. CDR1 is GTSNPN, CDR2 SVGIG, per germline (reference sequence). CDR3 region: CAWSVLKGLAGGYHEQYF. CDR3 nucleotides: TGTGCCTGGAGTGTACTTAAGGGACTAGCGGGGGGGTACCACGAGCAGTACTTC.

This clone was seen a few times. CDR3: CASSAATKQYF. The CDR3 nucleotides are TGTGCCAGCAGCGCGGCTACGAAGCAGTACTTC. The rearrangement links TRBV7-2 to TRBJ2-7, with D hard to call. Germline CDR1 reads SGHTA; CDR2 reads FQGNSA. The V gene lost 5 bases and the J gene lost 8 bases, with 10 bases spanning the gap. The CDR3 is 11 residues long.

The CDR3 bases are TGTGCCAGTAGCGTACAGAGCTCTGGAAACACCATATATTTT. It yields the protein CASSVQSSGNTIYF. The chain links TRBV19 to TRBJ1-3; no definite D call. Germline V gene sequence: CDR1 LNHDA, CDR2 SQIVND (reference sequence). The V and J ends lost 6 bases and 0 bases respectively, with 9 bases between them. This CDR3 is built from 14 residues.

The V and J genes are TRBV9 and TRBJ2-2; D unclear. Germline V gene data show CDR1 as SGDLS and CDR2 as YYNGEE. The CDR3 is 13 amino acids. V gave up 3 bases and J gave up 4 bases, with 7 bases separating them. The CDR3, as DNA: TGTGCCAGCAGCGCGTACGGCACCGGGGAGCTGTTTTTT. This encodes CASSAYGTGELFF.

This clone was detected a few times. The chain has TRBV18 and TRBJ1-6, with 9 nucleotides matching TRBD1. V lost 4 bases, J lost 7 bases, and 5 bases stayed unmatched. The CDR3 runs 15 residues. Germline V gives CDR1 KGHSH, CDR2 LQKENI. CDR3 bases: TGTGCCAGCTCACGAGGACAGGGGTGGAATTCACCCCTCCACTTT. This translates into CASSRGQGWNSPLHF.

This rearrangement joins TRBV14 to TRBJ1-1, with D perhaps matching TRBD1 (6 bases). This CDR3 is built from 13 residues. Germline V gene lookup returns CDR1 SGHDN and CDR2 FVKESK. Trimming took 1 base from V and 5 from J, leaving 8 bases between them. The CDR3 coding sequence is TGTGCCAGCAGCCAAGTGAGGGGGACTGAAGCTTTCTTT. Translated, it gives CASSQVRGTEAFF.

V and J are TRBV5-8 and TRBJ2-1, with TRBD1 identical over 7 bases. CDR1 and CDR2 from the germline V gene are SGHTS and YDEGEE. This CDR3 is 14 amino acids long. After removal of 5 bases from V and 7 bases from J, the junction contained 9 bases not matched to a gene. This CDR3 reads CASSLQGFGNEQFF. The CDR3 DNA reads as TGTGCCAGCAGTTTACAGGGGTTCGGTAATGAGCAGTTCTTC.

The chain recombines TRBV12-5 with TRBJ1-4; perhaps TRBD1 as D (5 bases). Germline lookup yields CDR1 LGHNT and CDR2 FRNRAP. This CDR3 is 15 amino acids long. Trimming took off 5 bases at V and 8 bases at J, with 18 bases between the two ends. The CDR3 sequence: CASGPSGTMGEKLFF. The CDR3 bases are TGTGCTAGTGGTCCCAGCGGGACCATGGGAGAAAAACTGTTTTTT.

V usage is TRBV10-1 and J usage is TRBJ2-1, with a possible D match to TRBD2 (6 bases). With 2 bases removed from V and 8 bases from J, the gap between germline ends came to 13 bases. This CDR3 comprises 14 residues. Germline V gene sequence: CDR1 WNHNN, CDR2 SYGVQD (reference sequence). The CDR3 DNA follows: TGCGCCAGCAGTGAGCTTACCCGCGGGGATGAGCAGTTCTTC. It codes for CASSELTRGDEQFF.

V is TRBV4-1 and J is TRBJ2-2; 13 positions agree with TRBD2. The V gene's germline CDR1 is MGHRA and CDR2 YSYEKL. The J segment lost 5 bases and the V segment lost 4 bases, leaving 13 bases of the junction unmatched. CDR3 size: 19 residues. The CDR3 spells CASSLPTSGREEVTGELFF. CDR3 DNA: TGCGCCAGCAGCCTCCCCACTAGCGGGAGGGAGGAGGTGACCGGGGAGCTGTTTTTT.

This clone was recorded a few times. J is TRBJ2-2 and V is TRBV13; D is unresolved. V lost 7 bases, J lost 7 bases, and 10 bases lay in between. Germline CDR1 reads PRHDT; CDR2 reads FYEKMQ (reference sequence). CDR3 size: 12 residues. The CDR3 is CASIHSGGELFF. The CDR3 bases are TGTGCCAGCATCCACTCCGGCGGGGAGCTGTTTTTT.

The chain employs TRBV9 and TRBJ2-1; D perhaps matches TRBD2 (5 bases). Deletions cut 6 bases from V and 8 bases from J, with 21 bases between. CDR3 size: 15 residues. The V gene's germline CDR1 is SGDLS and CDR2 YYNGEE. Here the CDR3 reads CASTYRDSSLDEQFF. Written as DNA, the CDR3 is TGTGCCAGCACATATCGGGATTCAAGCCTGGATGAGCAGTTCTTC.

The chain recombines TRBV2 with TRBJ2-2; D not certain. CDR1 and CDR2 from the germline V gene are SNHLY and FYNNEI. The CDR3 runs to 15 residues. V was trimmed by 1 base and J by 4 bases, leaving 10 bases between them. The CDR3 protein is CASSEGPGGTGELFF. CDR3 coding DNA: TGTGCCAGCAGTGAAGGCCCGGGTGGCACCGGGGAGCTGTTTTTT.

The V and J genes are TRBV4-2 and TRBJ2-6, with TRBD1 identical over 9 bases. The V gene end was trimmed by 3 bases and the J gene end by 0 bases; junction bases not matched to a gene: 6. CDR3 size: 18 residues. Germline values: CDR1 LGHNA, CDR2 YNFKEQ. The CDR3 DNA reads as TGTGCCAGCAGCCATAGGGACAGGGATACCTCTGGGGCCAACGTCCTGACTTTC. It is translated as CASSHRDRDTSGANVLTF.

This chain uses TRBV29-1 with TRBJ1-5; 9 nucleotides line up with TRBD1. CDR1 is SQVTM, CDR2 ANQGSEA, per germline. The CDR3 covers 13 residues. J gave up 7 bases and V 7 bases, and 8 bases lay outside the gene matches. The CDR3 DNA follows: TGCAGCGGCAGACAGGGGGAAGGGCAGCCCCAGCATTTT. Translated, it gives CSGRQGEGQPQHF. Full variable domain (outside the CDR3, taken from reference TRBV29-1 and TRBJ1-5): SAVISQKPSRDICQRGTSLTIQCQVDSQVTMMFWYRQQPGQSLTLIATANQGSEATYESGFVIDKFPISRPNLTFSTLTVSNMSPEDSSIYLCSGRQGEGQPQHFGDGTRLSIL.

A single count supports this clone. This chain links TRBV7-9 with TRBJ1-2; a weak D match, TRBD1 (6 bases). V shed 0 bases and J shed 0 bases, with 11 bases lying between them. The CDR3 extends over 16 amino acids. CDR1 and CDR2 from the germline V gene are SEHNR and FQNEAQ (reference sequence). The CDR3 spells CASSLAPTGANYGYTF. The CDR3 nucleotides are TGTGCCAGCAGCTTAGCCCCGACAGGAGCTAACTATGGCTACACCTTC. Drawing the rest from reference TRBV7-9 and TRBJ1-2, the complete variable domain is DTGVSQNPRHKITKRGQNVTFRCDPISEHNRLYWYRQTLGQGPEFLTYFQNEAQLEKSRLLSDRFSAERPKGSFSTLEIQRTEQGDSAMYLCASSLAPTGANYGYTFGSGTRLTVV.

This chain uses TRBV28 with TRBJ2-1; D is unclear. The germline V gene has CDR1 MDHEN and CDR2 SYDVKM. Deletions cut 4 bases from V and 9 bases from J, with 7 bases between. The length of the CDR3 is 11 residues. CDR3 nucleotides: TGTGCCAGCAGTTATATCAGTGAGCAGTTCTTC. Translated, it gives CASSYISEQFF.

CDR3 protein: CASSPGGESGYTF. The CDR3 coding sequence is TGTGCCAGCTCACCTGGCGGCGAGTCTGGCTACACCTTC. The chain has TRBV18 and TRBJ1-2; D remains unclear. CDR1 and CDR2 (germline): KGHSH, LQKENI. Trimming pared 3 bases from V and 7 bases from J, leaving 12 bases between. This CDR3 has 13 residues.